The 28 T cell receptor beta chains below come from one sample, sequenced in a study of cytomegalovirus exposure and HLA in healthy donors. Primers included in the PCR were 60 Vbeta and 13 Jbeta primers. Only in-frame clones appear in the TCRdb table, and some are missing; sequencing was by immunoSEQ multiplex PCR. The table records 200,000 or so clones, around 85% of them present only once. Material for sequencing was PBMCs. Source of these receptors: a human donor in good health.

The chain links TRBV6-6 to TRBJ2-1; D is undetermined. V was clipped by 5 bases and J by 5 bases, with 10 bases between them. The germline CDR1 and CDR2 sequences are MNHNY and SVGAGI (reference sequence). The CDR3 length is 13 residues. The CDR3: CASSSQANNEQFF. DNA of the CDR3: TGTGCCAGCAGTAGCCAGGCTAACAATGAGCAGTTCTTC.

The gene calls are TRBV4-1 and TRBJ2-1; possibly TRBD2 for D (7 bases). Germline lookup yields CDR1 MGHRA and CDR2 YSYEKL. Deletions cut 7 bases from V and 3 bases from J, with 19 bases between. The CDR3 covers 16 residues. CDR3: CASTAGAGEYYNEQFF. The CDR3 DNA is TGCGCCAGCACGGCGGGGGCGGGAGAATACTACAATGAGCAGTTCTTC.

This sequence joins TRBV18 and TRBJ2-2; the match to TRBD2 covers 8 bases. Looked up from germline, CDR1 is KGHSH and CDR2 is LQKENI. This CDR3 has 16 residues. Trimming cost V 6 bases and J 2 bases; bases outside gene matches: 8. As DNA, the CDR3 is TGTGCCAGCTCCCCTACTAGCGGCCCAAACACCGGGGAGCTGTTTTTT. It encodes CASSPTSGPNTGELFF.

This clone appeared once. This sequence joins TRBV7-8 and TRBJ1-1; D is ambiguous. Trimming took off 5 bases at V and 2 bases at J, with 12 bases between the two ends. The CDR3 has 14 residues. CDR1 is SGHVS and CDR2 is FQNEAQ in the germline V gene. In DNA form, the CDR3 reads TGTGCCAGCAGCCTCCTGCCGGGTAACACTGAAGCTTTCTTT. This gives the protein CASSLLPGNTEAFF. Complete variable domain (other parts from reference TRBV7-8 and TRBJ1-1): GAGVSQSPRYKVAKRGQDVALRCDPISGHVSLFWYQQALGQGPEFLTYFQNEAQLDKSGLPSDRFFAERPEGSVSTLKIQRTQQEDSAVYLCASSLLPGNTEAFFGQGTRLTVV.

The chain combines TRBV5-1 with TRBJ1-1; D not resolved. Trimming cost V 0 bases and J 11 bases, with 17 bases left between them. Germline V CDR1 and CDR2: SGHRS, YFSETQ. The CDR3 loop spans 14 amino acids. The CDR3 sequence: CASSLAEAEVVAFF. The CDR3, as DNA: TGCGCCAGCAGCTTGGCCGAGGCGGAGGTTGTCGCTTTCTTT.

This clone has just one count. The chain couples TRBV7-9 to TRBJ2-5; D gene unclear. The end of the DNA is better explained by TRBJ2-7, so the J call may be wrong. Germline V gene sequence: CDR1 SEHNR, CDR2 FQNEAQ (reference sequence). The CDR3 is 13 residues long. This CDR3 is CASSLERNLEQYF. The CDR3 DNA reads TGTGCCAGCAGCTTAGAGCGAAACCTCGAGCAGTACTTC.

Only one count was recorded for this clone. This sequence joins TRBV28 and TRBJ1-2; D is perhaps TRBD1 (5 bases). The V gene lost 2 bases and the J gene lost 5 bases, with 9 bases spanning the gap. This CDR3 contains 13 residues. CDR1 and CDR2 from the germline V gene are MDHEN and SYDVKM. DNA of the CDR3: TGTGCCAGCAGTTTAAGCTGGACATATGGCTACACCTTC. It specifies CASSLSWTYGYTF.

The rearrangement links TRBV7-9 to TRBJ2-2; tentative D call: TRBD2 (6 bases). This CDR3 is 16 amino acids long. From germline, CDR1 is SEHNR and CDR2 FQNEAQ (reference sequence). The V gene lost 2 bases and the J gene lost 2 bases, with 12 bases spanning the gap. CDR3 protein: CASSLSEGINTGELFF. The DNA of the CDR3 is TGTGCCAGCAGCTTATCGGAGGGAATAAACACCGGGGAGCTGTTTTTT. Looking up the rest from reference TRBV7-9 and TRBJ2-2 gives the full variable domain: DTGVSQNPRHKITKRGQNVTFRCDPISEHNRLYWYRQTLGQGPEFLTYFQNEAQLEKSRLLSDRFSAERPKGSFSTLEIQRTEQGDSAMYLCASSLSEGINTGELFFGEGSRLTVL.

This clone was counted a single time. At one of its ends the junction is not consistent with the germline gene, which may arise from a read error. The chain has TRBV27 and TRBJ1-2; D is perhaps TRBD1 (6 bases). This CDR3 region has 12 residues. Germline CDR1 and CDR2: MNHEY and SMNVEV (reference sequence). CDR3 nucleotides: TGTGCCAGCAGTTTATGGGGGCATTGCTCCTTTTTC. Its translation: CASSLWGHCSFF.

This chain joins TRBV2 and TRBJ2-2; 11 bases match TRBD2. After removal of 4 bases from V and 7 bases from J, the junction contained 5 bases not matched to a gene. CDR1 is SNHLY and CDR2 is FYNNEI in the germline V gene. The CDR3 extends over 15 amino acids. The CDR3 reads CASSVSSGRSGELFF. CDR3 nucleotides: TGTGCCAGCAGTGTGTCTAGCGGGAGGAGCGGGGAGCTGTTTTTT.

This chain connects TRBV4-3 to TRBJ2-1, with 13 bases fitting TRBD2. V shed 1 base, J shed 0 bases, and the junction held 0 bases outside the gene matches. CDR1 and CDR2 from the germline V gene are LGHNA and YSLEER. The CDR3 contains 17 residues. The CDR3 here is CASSQGTSGSSYNEQFF. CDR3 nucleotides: TGCGCCAGCAGCCAAGGGACTAGCGGGAGCTCCTACAATGAGCAGTTCTTC.

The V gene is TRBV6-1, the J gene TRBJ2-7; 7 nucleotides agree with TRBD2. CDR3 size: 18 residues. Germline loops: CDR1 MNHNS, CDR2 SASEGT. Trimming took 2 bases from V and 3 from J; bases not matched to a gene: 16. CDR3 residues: CASSELVTSLTRSYEQYF. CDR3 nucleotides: TGTGCCAGCAGTGAATTAGTGACTAGCCTGACTAGAAGCTACGAGCAGTACTTC.

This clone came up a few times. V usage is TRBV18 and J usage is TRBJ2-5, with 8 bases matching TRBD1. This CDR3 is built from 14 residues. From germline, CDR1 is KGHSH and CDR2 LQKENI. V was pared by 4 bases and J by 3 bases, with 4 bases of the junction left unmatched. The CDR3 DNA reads TGTGCCAGCTCACGATCGACAGGGGAAGAGACCCAGTACTTC. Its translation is CASSRSTGEETQYF.

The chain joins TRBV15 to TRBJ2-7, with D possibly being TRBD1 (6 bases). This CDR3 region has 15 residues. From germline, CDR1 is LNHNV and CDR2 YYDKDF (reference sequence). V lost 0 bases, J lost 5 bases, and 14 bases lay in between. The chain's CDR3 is CATSREAGAGDEQYF. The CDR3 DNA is TGTGCCACCAGCAGAGAGGCAGGGGCAGGTGACGAGCAGTACTTC. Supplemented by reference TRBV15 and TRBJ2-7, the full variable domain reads DAMVIQNPRYQVTQFGKPVTLSCSQTLNHNVMYWYQQKSSQAPKLLFHYYDKDFNNEADTPDNFQSRRPNTSFCFLDIRSPGLGDTAMYLCATSREAGAGDEQYFGPGTRLTVT.

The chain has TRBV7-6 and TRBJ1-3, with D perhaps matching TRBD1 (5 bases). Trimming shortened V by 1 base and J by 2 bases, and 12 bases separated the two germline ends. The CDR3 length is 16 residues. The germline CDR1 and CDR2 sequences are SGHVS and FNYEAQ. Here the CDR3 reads CASSLEMGGPGNTIYF. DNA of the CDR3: TGTGCCAGCAGCTTAGAGATGGGGGGACCTGGAAACACCATATATTTT.

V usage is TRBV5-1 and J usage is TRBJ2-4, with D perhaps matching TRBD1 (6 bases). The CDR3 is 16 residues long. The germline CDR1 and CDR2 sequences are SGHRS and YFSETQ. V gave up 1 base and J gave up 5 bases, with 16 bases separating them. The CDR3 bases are TGCGCCAGCAGCTTGTCGGTGGGACAAGGACAAAACATTCAGTACTTC. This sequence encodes CASSLSVGQGQNIQYF.

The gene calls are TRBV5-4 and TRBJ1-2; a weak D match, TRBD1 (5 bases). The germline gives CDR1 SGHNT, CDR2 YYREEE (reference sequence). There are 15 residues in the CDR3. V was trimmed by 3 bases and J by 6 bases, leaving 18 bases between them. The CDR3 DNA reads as TGTGCCAGCAGCTCCCCACGCCAGGGCTGGCATGGCTACACCTTC. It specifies CASSSPRQGWHGYTF.

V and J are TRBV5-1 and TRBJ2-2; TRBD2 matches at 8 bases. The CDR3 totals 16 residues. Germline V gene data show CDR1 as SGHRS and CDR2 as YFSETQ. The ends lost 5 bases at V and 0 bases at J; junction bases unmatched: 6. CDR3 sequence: CASRLDSGTNTGELFF. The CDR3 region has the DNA TGCGCCAGCAGGCTTGATAGCGGGACGAACACCGGGGAGCTGTTTTTT. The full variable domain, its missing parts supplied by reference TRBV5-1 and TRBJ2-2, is KAGVTQTPRYLIKTRGQQVTLSCSPISGHRSVSWYQQTPGQGLQFLFEYFSETQRNKGNFPGRFSGRQFSNSRSEMNVSTLELGDSALYLCASRLDSGTNTGELFFGEGSRLTVL.

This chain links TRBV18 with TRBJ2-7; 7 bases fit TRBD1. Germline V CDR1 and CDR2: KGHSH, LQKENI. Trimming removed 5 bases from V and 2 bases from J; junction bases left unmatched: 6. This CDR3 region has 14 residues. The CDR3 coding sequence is TGTGCCAGCTCATACGCAGGGGGACCCTACGAGCAGTACTTC. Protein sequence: CASSYAGGPYEQYF.

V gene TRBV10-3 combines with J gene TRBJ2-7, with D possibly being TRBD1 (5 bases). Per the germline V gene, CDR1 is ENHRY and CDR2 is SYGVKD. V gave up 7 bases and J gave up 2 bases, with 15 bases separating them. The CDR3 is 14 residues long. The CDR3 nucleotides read TGTGCCATCAAGTCCGTGGACACCCCCTACGAGCAGTACTTC. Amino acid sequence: CAIKSVDTPYEQYF.

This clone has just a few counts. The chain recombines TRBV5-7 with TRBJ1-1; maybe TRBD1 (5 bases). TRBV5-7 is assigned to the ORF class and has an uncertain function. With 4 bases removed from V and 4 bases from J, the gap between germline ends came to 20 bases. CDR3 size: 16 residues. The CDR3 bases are TGTGCCAGCAGCCCTGGGAGAAATGGGGGGGGCACTGAAGCTTTCTTT. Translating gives CASSPGRNGGGTEAFF.

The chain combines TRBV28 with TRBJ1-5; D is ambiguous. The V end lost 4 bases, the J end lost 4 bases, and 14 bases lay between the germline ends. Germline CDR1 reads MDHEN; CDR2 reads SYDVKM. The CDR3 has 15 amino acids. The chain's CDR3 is CASSWMARKNQPQHF. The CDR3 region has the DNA TGTGCCAGCAGTTGGATGGCGAGGAAGAATCAGCCCCAGCATTTT.

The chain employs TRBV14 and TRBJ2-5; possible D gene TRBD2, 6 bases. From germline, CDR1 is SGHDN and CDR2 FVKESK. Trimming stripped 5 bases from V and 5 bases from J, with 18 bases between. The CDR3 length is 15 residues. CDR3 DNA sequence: TGTGCCAGCAGCACCGTGGGCGCAAGCGGGGAGACCCAGTACTTC. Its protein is CASSTVGASGETQYF.

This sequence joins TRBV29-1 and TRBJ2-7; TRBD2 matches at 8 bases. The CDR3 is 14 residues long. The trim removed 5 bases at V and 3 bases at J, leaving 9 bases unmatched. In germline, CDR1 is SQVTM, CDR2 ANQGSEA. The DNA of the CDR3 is TGCAGCGTTAAGGATAGAAGCGGGAGCTACGAGCAGTACTTC. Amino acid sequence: CSVKDRSGSYEQYF.

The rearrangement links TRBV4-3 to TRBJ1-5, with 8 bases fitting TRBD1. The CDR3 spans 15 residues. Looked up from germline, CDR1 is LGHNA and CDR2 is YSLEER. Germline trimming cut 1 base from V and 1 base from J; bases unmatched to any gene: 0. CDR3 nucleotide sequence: TGCGCCAGCAGCCAAGGGACAGGGAGCAATCAGCCCCAGCATTTT. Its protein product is CASSQGTGSNQPQHF.

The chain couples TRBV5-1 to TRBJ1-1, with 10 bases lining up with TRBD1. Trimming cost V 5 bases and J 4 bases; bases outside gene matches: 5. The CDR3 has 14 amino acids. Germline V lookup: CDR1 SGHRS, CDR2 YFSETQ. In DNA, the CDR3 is TGCGCCAGCAGTCTCGACAGGGGGCTCACTGAAGCTTTCTTT. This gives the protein CASSLDRGLTEAFF.

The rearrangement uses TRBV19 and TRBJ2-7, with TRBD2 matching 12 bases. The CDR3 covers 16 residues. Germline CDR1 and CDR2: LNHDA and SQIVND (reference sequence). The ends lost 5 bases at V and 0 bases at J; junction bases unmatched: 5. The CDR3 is CASSRGTSGSSYEQYF. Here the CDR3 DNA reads TGTGCCAGTAGTCGAGGGACTAGCGGGTCCTCCTACGAGCAGTACTTC.

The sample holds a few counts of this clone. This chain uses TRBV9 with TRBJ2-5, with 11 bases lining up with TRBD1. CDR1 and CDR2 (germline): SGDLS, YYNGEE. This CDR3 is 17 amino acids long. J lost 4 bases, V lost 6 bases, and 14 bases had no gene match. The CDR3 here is CASNRGGTGGSGETQYF. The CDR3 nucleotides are TGTGCCAGCAACAGAGGGGGGACAGGGGGATCAGGAGAGACCCAGTACTTC.